The source of this TCR beta chain is a study of monozygotic twins with inflammatory bowel disease. TCRdb reprocessed the 5' RACE reads; each CDR3 protein has one entry and no DNA is given. This sample's clone table lists a few hundred thousand distinct CDR3 sequences. Whole-study findings and limits: Fewer shared clonotypes with others were found in IBD patients than in healthy twins, especially with disease activity.

In regard to this clonotype: The antigen is not known.

Investigators pulled total RNA out of whole blood and did not sort T cells. This CDR3 spans 14 amino acids. Germline V gene lookup returns CDR1 MNHNS and CDR2 SASEGT. The receptor was derived from a human donor with ulcerative colitis or Crohn's disease, or a healthy co-twin of an affected twin (not recorded which). The chain has TRBV6-1 and TRBJ2-7; TCRdb names TRBD1, which stays unverified in the absence of DNA. The sequenced material came from blood. CDR3 loop: CASRQGGLSYEQYF.